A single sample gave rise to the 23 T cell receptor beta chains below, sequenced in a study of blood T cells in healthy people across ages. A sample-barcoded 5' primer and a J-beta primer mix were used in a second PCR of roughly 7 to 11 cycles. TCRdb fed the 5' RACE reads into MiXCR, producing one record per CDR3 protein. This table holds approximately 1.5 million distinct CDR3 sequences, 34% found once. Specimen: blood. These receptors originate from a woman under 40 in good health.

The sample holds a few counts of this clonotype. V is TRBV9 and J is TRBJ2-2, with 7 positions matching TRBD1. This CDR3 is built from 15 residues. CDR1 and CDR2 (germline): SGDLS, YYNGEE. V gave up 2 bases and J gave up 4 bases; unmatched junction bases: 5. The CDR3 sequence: CASSVDRSTTGELFF. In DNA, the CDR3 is TGTGCCAGCAGCGTGGACAGGTCAACCACCGGGGAGCTGTTTTTT.

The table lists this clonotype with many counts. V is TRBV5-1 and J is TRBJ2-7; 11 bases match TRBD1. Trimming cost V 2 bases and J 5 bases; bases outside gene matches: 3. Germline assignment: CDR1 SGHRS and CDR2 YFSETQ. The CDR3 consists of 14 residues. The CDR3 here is CASSFGQGADEQYF. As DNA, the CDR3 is TGCGCCAGCAGCTTTGGACAGGGGGCGGACGAGCAGTACTTC.

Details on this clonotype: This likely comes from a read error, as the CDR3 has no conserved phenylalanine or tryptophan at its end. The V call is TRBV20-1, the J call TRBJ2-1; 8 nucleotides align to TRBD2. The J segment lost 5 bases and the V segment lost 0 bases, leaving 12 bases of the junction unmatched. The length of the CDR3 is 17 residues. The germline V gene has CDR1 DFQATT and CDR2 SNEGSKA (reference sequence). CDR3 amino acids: CSARDSIAGTINNEQFL. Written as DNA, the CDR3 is TGCAGTGCTAGAGATTCAATAGCGGGGACAATTAACAATGAGCAGTTCTTA.

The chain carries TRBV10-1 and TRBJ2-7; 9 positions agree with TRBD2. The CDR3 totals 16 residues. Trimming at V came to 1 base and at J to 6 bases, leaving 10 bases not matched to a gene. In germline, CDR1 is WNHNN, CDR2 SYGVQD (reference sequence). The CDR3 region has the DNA TGCGCCAGCAGTGAGTTTGGTGAGGGGACTAGCTCCGAGCAGTACTTC. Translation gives CASSEFGEGTSSEQYF.

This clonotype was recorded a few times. The chain's CDR3 is CSANGRDASTDTQYF. CDR3 coding DNA: TGCAGTGCTAACGGGCGGGACGCCAGCACAGATACGCAGTATTTT. The chain joins TRBV20-1 to TRBJ2-3, with D possibly TRBD2 on 6 matching bases. V gave up 4 bases and J gave up 0 bases, with 14 bases separating them. This CDR3 has 15 amino acids. Germline CDR1 and CDR2: DFQATT and SNEGSKA (reference sequence).

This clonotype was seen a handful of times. The CDR3 region has the DNA TGTGCCAGCAGCTTTAGGACAGGGGAGGGGAATGAGCAGTTCTTC. This translates into CASSFRTGEGNEQFF. This chain links TRBV7-2 with TRBJ2-1; 9 nucleotides align to TRBD1. CDR3 length equals 15 residues. Germline assignment: CDR1 SGHTA and CDR2 FQGNSA. V gave up 3 bases and J gave up 7 bases; unmatched junction bases: 7.

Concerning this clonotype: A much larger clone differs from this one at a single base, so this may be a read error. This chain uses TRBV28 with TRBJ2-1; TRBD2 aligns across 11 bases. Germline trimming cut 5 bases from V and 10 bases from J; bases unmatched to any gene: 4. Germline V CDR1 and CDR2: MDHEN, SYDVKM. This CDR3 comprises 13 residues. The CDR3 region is CASSRRLAGEQFF. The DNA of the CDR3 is TGTGCCAGCAGTAGAAGACTAGCGGGAGAGCAGTTCTTC.

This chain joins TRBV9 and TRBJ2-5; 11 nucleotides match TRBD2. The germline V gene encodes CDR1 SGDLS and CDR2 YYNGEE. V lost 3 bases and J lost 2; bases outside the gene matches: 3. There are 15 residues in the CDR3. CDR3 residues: CASSAGTSGQETQYF. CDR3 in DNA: TGTGCCAGCAGCGCGGGGACTAGCGGACAAGAGACCCAGTACTTC.

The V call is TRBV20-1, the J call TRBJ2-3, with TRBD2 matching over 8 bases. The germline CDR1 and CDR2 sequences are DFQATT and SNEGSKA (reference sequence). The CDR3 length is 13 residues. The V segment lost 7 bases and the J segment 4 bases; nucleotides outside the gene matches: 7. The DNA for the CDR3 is TGCAGTGTCCCGAGCGGGAGCCCAGATACGCAGTATTTT. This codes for CSVPSGSPDTQYF.

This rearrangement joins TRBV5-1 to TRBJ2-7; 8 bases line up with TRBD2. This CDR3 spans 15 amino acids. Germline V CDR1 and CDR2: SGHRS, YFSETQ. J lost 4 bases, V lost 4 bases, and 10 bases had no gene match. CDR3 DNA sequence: TGCGCCAGCAGCCCAGGGGCTAGCGGGTTTTACGAGCAGTACTTC. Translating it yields CASSPGASGFYEQYF.

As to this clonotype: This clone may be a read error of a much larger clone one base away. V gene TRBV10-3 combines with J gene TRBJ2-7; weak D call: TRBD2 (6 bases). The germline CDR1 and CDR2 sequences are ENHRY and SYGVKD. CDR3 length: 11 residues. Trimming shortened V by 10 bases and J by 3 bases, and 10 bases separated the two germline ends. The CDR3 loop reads CATREDYEQYF. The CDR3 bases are TGTGCCACCAGGGAGGACTACGAGCAGTACTTC.

The CDR3 loop reads CASSLGREGQETQYF. The CDR3 nucleotides read TGTGCCAGCAGTTTAGGTCGGGAGGGGCAAGAGACCCAGTACTTC. The V and J genes are TRBV28 and TRBJ2-5; 8 nucleotides agree with TRBD2. The ends lost 2 bases at V and 2 bases at J; junction bases unmatched: 4. Germline V gene lookup returns CDR1 MDHEN and CDR2 SYDVKM. The CDR3 extends over 15 amino acids.

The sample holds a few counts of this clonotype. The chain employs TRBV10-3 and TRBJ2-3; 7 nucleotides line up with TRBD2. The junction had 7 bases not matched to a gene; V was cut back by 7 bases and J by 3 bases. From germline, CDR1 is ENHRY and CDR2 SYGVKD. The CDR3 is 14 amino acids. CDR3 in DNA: TGTGCCATCAATGCGGGGGAATCAACAGATACGCAGTATTTT. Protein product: CAINAGESTDTQYF.

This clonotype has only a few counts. The CDR3 coding sequence is TGTGCCAGCGGGACAGGGAAAGAGACCCAGTACTTC. Amino acid sequence: CASGTGKETQYF. The V gene is TRBV28, the J gene TRBJ2-5; 9 bases match TRBD1. From germline, CDR1 is MDHEN and CDR2 SYDVKM. The V and J ends lost 8 bases and 3 bases, in that order; junction bases with no gene match: 1. The CDR3 totals 12 residues.

CDR3 in DNA: TGCAGTGCCTCACAGGGGGCGAGCACTGAAGCTTTCTTT. It specifies CSASQGASTEAFF. The rearrangement uses TRBV20-1 and TRBJ1-1; 9 bases map to TRBD1. The CDR3 has 13 residues. Unmatched junction bases numbered 6, after V lost 6 bases and J lost 4 bases. The germline CDR1 and CDR2 sequences are DFQATT and SNEGSKA (reference sequence).

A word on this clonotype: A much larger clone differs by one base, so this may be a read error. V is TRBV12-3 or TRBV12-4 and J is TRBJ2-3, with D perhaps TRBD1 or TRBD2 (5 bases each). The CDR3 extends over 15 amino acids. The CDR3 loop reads CVTEGLSSSTDTQYF. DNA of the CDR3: TGTGTCACCGAGGGGTTGTCATCTAGCACAGATACGCAGTATTTT.

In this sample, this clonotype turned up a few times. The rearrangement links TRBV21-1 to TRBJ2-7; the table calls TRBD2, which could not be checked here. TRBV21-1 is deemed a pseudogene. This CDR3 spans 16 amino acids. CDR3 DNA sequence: TGTGCCAGCAGCAAAGCGGTGGATTGCCCTCCCCACGAGCAGTACTTC. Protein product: CASSKAVDCPPHEQYF.

DNA for the CDR3: TGTGCCAGCAGTTTAGAGCAGGGGCAGGGGACCCAGTACTTC. Translating gives CASSLEQGQGTQYF. The chain couples TRBV28 to TRBJ2-5, with TRBD1 as a possible D gene (6 bases). V shed 2 bases and J shed 7 bases, with 14 bases lying between them. This CDR3 region has 14 residues. Germline CDR1 is MDHEN and CDR2 is SYDVKM.

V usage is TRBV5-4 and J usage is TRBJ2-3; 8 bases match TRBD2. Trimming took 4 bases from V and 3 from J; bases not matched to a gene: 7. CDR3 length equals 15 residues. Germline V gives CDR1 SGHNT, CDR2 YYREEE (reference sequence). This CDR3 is CASSPVERGTDTQYF. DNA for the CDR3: TGTGCCAGCAGCCCCGTAGAGCGGGGGACAGATACGCAGTATTTT.

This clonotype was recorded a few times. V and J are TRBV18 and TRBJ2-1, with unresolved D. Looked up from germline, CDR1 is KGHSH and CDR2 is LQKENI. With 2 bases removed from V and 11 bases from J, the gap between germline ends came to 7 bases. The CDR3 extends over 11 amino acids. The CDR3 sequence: CASSPKDQQFF. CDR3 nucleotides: TGTGCCAGCTCACCAAAGGACCAGCAGTTCTTC.

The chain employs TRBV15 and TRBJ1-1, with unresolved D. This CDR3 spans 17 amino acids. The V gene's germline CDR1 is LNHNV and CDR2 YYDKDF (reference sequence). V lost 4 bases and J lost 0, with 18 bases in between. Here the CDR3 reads CATSTRGGFDLNTEAFF. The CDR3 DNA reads TGTGCCACCAGCACTCGAGGAGGGTTTGACTTGAACACTGAAGCTTTCTTT.

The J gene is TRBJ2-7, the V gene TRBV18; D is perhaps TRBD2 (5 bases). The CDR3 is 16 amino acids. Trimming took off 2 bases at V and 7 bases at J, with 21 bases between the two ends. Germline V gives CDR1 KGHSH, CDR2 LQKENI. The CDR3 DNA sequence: TGTGCCAGCTCACCAGCCGGAGGCCTGGTTCTGGATGAGCAGTACTTC. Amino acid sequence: CASSPAGGLVLDEQYF.

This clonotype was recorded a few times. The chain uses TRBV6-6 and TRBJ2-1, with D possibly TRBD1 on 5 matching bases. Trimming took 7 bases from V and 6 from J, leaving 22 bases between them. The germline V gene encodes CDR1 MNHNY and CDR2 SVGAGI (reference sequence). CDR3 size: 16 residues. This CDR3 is CASKALQEPFSNEQFF. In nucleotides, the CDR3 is TGTGCCAGCAAAGCTCTACAGGAGCCTTTCAGCAATGAGCAGTTCTTC.